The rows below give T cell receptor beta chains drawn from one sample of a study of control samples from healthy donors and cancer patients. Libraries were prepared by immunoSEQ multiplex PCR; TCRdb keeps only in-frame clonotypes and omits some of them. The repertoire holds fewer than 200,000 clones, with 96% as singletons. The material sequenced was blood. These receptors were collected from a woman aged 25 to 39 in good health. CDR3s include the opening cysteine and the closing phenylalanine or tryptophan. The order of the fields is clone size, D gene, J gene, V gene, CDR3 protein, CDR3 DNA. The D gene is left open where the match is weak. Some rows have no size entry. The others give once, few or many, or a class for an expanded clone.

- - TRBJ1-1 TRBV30 CAWVLGGTLNTEAFF TGTGCCTGGGTACTAGGGGGGACCTTGAACACTGAAGCTTTCTTT
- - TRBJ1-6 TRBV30 CAWSPTADSPLHF TGTGCCTGGAGTCCCACAGCGGATTCACCCCTCCACTTT
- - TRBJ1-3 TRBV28 CASSSTGRGTGNTIYF TGTGCCAGCAGTTCCACTGGGAGGGGCACTGGAAACACCATATATTTT
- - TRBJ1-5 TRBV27 CASSFSFSRQPQHF TGTGCCAGCAGTTTCTCCTTTAGCAGGCAGCCCCAGCATTTT
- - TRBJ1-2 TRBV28 CASSFGRDGYTF TGTGCCAGCAGTTTTGGCAGGGACGGCTACACCTTC
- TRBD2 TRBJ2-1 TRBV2 CASSPEGLAAINEQFF TGTGCCAGCAGTCCCGAGGGGCTAGCGGCAATTAATGAGCAGTTCTTC
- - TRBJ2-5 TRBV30 CAWSGQETQYF TGTGCCTGGAGTGGACAAGAGACCCAGTACTTC
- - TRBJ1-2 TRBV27 CASGYRTTNYGYTF TGTGCCAGCGGATACAGGACCACTAACTATGGCTACACCTTC
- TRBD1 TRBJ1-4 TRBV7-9 CASSQRQGQSEKLFF TGTGCCAGCAGCCAACGACAGGGCCAAAGTGAAAAACTGTTTTTT
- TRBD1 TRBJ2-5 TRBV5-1 CASSGRDRGWGPQETQYF TGCGCCAGCAGCGGCCGGGACAGGGGATGGGGCCCCCAAGAGACCCAGTACTTC
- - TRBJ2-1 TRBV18 CASSRTKYNEQFF TGTGCCAGCTCCCGGACTAAATACAATGAGCAGTTCTTC
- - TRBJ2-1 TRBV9 CASSSSSNEQFF TGTGCCAGCAGCTCTAGCTCAAATGAGCAGTTCTTC
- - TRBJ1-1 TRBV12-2 CASRFPDRTTEAFF TGTGCAAGTCGCTTCCCGGACAGAACCACTGAAGCTTTCTTT
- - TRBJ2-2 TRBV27 CASRSSVNTGELFF TGTGCCAGCAGGTCTAGCGTGAACACCGGGGAGCTGTTTTTT
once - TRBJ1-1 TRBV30 CAWSLSGGTEAFF TGTGCCTGGAGCCTCAGCGGAGGGACTGAAGCTTTCTTT